This passage covers 10 T cell receptor beta chains from one sample sequenced in a study of beta chain features in type 1 diabetes. Of the isolated RNA, all was reverse transcribed, and so the sequenced material was expressed TCRB transcripts. Some clones are missing from TCRdb's copy, which holds only in-frame ones; the method was immunoSEQ multiplex PCR. The sample yields 300,000 to 400,000 clones, around 7.6% seen once. Sequenced sample: central memory CD4+ T cells from blood. These TCRs come from a woman aged 18 to 35 in good health.

V usage is TRBV2 and J usage is TRBJ1-5, with unresolved D. This CDR3 contains 12 residues. Germline V gene lookup returns CDR1 SNHLY and CDR2 FYNNEI. Trimming pared 1 base from V and 9 bases from J, leaving 7 bases between. The DNA for the CDR3 is TGTGCCAGCAGTGAAGGGGCATGGCCCCAGCATTTT. This encodes CASSEGAWPQHF.

The chain employs TRBV5-6 and TRBJ2-3, with 7 bases matching TRBD1. The CDR3 totals 15 residues. V lost 4 bases, J lost 2 bases, and 7 bases stayed unmatched. Germline V gene lookup returns CDR1 SGHDT and CDR2 YYEEEE. CDR3 bases: TGTGCCAGCAGCGTGGCCGGACAGGTCACAGATACGCAGTATTTT. It is translated as CASSVAGQVTDTQYF.

Ten or more counts support this clone. J is TRBJ1-1 and V is TRBV13; D perhaps matches TRBD1 (5 bases). Germline CDR1 reads PRHDT; CDR2 reads FYEKMQ (reference sequence). V dropped 5 bases and J dropped 4 bases, with 17 bases sitting between them. The CDR3 spans 15 residues. CDR3 protein: CASSITGRRSTEAFF. In DNA form, the CDR3 reads TGTGCCAGCAGCATAACGGGACGAAGGAGCACTGAAGCTTTCTTT.

The chain has TRBV2 and TRBJ2-7; D is unclear. The V gene's germline CDR1 is SNHLY and CDR2 FYNNEI. V lost 7 bases and J 1 base, leaving 11 bases between the germline ends. The CDR3 consists of 13 residues. Here the CDR3 reads CASTKELSYEQYF. The CDR3 DNA reads as TGTGCCAGCACGAAGGAACTATCCTACGAGCAGTACTTC.

This clone occurred a few times. This chain joins TRBV28 and TRBJ2-7; D gene unclear. Germline-derived CDR1 and CDR2 are MDHEN and SYDVKM. The V end lost 6 bases, the J end lost 2 bases, and 14 bases lay between the germline ends. The CDR3 totals 14 residues. The CDR3 DNA follows: TGTGCCAGCAGCCGTCACACTCAAGCCTACGAGCAGTACTTC. Residues: CASSRHTQAYEQYF. Full variable domain (rest looked up from reference TRBV28 and TRBJ2-7): DVKVTQSSRYLVKRTGEKVFLECVQDMDHENMFWYRQDPGLGLRLIYFSYDVKMKEKGDIPEGYSVSREKKERFSLILESASTNQTSMYLCASSRHTQAYEQYFGPGTRLTVT.

This clone showed up just a few times. The CDR3 DNA follows: TGTGCCAGCTCACCAGGTCCACCGGGACTAGCGGGACAGGAGGAGCAGTTCTTC. As protein: CASSPGPPGLAGQEEQFF. This chain uses TRBV18 with TRBJ2-1; 13 positions match TRBD2. CDR1 is KGHSH and CDR2 is LQKENI in the germline V gene. With 2 bases clipped from V and 10 bases from J, the junction kept 14 bases outside the gene matches. The CDR3 runs 18 residues.

There are many counts of this clone. The chain joins TRBV7-6 to TRBJ2-3; D may be TRBD2 (5 bases). This CDR3 contains 16 residues. V shed 1 base and J shed 9 bases, with 20 bases lying between them. Germline CDR1 reads SGHVS; CDR2 reads FNYEAQ. The CDR3 DNA reads TGTGCCAGCAGCTTAGTTCTAGCCTCTCCAACCGTGACGCAGTATTTT. This translates into CASSLVLASPTVTQYF.

This chain joins TRBV9 and TRBJ2-5; TRBD2 matches at 8 bases. Germline V gene sequence: CDR1 SGDLS, CDR2 YYNGEE. CDR3 length equals 15 residues. With 4 bases clipped from V and 5 bases from J, the junction kept 10 bases outside the gene matches. This CDR3 reads CASSPKRESFETQYF. The CDR3 DNA reads TGTGCCAGCAGCCCCAAGCGGGAGTCGTTCGAGACCCAGTACTTC.

This clone was counted between two and nine times. J is TRBJ2-7 and V is TRBV28; D tentatively reads TRBD1 or TRBD2 (5 bases each). The CDR3 loop spans 16 amino acids. With 6 bases removed from V and 3 bases from J, the gap between germline ends came to 21 bases. Per germline, CDR1 MDHEN and CDR2 SYDVKM. Here the CDR3 DNA reads TGTGCCAGCAGGACCGGGACCCAGCTCTGGGACTACGAGCAGTACTTC. Its protein is CASRTGTQLWDYEQYF. The full variable domain, rest sourced from reference TRBV28 and TRBJ2-7, is DVKVTQSSRYLVKRTGEKVFLECVQDMDHENMFWYRQDPGLGLRLIYFSYDVKMKEKGDIPEGYSVSREKKERFSLILESASTNQTSMYLCASRTGTQLWDYEQYFGPGTRLTVT.

This clone has more than one count but fewer than ten. The chain has TRBV11-2 and TRBJ2-5; D gene ambiguous. This CDR3 spans 14 amino acids. CDR1 SGHAT and CDR2 FQNNGV come from the germline V gene. The V and J ends lost 5 bases and 1 base respectively, with 11 bases between them. CDR3 sequence: CASSRPGRQETQYF. The CDR3 DNA sequence: TGTGCCAGCAGCCGACCTGGGCGCCAAGAGACCCAGTACTTC.